The 24 T cell receptor beta chains below come from one sample, sequenced in a study of CD8+ T cells in alopecia areata. Patients with alopecia areata provided lesional scalp punch biopsies as well as peripheral blood. Sequencing relied on a cDNA template that was reverse transcribed from extracted RNA. Repertoires were generated with immunoSEQ multiplex PCR, while TCRdb's copy carries only in-frame clones and drops some. The sample consists of approximately 12,000 clones, 50% to 65% of them appearing once. The source material was skin. Every receptor here comes from a human donor with alopecia areata.

The rearrangement uses TRBV4-1 and TRBJ2-7; unclear D gene. The CDR3 runs to 13 residues. CDR1 is MGHRA and CDR2 is YSYEKL in the germline V gene. The V end lost 1 base, the J end lost 3 bases, and 7 bases lay between the germline ends. In DNA, the CDR3 is TGCGCCAGCAGCCAAGCCAGTTACTACGAGCAGTACTTC. It translates to CASSQASYYEQYF.

The chain combines TRBV7-9 with TRBJ2-5; D may be TRBD1 (6 bases). The CDR3 sequence is 14 residues long. Trimming took 8 bases from V and 1 from J, leaving 14 bases between them. Looked up from germline, CDR1 is SEHNR and CDR2 is FQNEAQ (reference sequence). The CDR3 loop reads CASRDWTAQETQYF. In DNA, the CDR3 is TGTGCCAGCCGCGACTGGACAGCCCAAGAGACCCAGTACTTC.

J is TRBJ2-3 and V is TRBV6-5; 12 bases match TRBD2. CDR1 is MNHEY, CDR2 SVGAGI, per germline. Trimming took 0 bases from V and 4 from J; bases not matched to a gene: 2. The CDR3 spans 16 residues. The CDR3 reads CASSYSLAGGPDTQYF. The CDR3 coding sequence is TGTGCCAGCAGTTACTCGCTAGCGGGGGGGCCAGATACGCAGTATTTT.

Only one count was recorded for this clone. The CDR3 region is CASSLMAGSYEQYF. CDR3 in DNA: TGTGCCAGCAGCCTGATGGCAGGGTCCTACGAGCAGTACTTC. The chain uses TRBV16 and TRBJ2-7, with a possible D match to TRBD1 (5 bases). This CDR3 region has 14 residues. The germline V and J ends were trimmed by 4 bases and 1 base, with 11 bases remaining between them. The germline gives CDR1 KGHSY, CDR2 FQNENV.

The CDR3 DNA reads TGTGCCAGCAGTGAACACGGGAGCACAGATACGCAGTATTTT. Residues: CASSEHGSTDTQYF. The chain couples TRBV25-1 to TRBJ2-3; D is unresolved. The V end was cut by 2 bases, the J end by 0 bases, with 6 bases between. This CDR3 is built from 14 residues. From germline, CDR1 is MGHDK and CDR2 SYGVNS.

The chain is built from TRBV7-9 and TRBJ2-7; D is ambiguous. Trimming shortened V by 4 bases and J by 5 bases, and 12 bases separated the two germline ends. Germline CDR1 and CDR2: SEHNR and FQNEAQ (reference sequence). This CDR3 comprises 13 residues. DNA for the CDR3: TGTGCCAGCAGCTCGTCCCCCAGAAACGAGCAGTACTTC. This gives the protein CASSSSPRNEQYF. Supplemented by reference TRBV7-9 and TRBJ2-7, the full variable domain reads DTGVSQNPRHKITKRGQNVTFRCDPISEHNRLYWYRQTLGQGPEFLTYFQNEAQLEKSRLLSDRFSAERPKGSFSTLEIQRTEQGDSAMYLCASSSSPRNEQYFGPGTRLTVT.

The count of this clone is one. The genes are TRBV11-1 and TRBJ2-7; tentative D call: TRBD1 (5 bases). The V end was cut by 1 base, the J end by 7 bases, with 14 bases between. This CDR3 comprises 14 residues. Germline V gene data show CDR1 as SGHAT and CDR2 as FQDESV (reference sequence). CDR3 sequence: CASSLVQVEAEQYF. The CDR3, as DNA: TGTGCCAGCAGCTTAGTACAGGTGGAAGCTGAGCAGTACTTC. Using reference TRBV11-1 and TRBJ2-7 for the parts outside the CDR3, the full variable domain is EAEVAQSPRYKITEKSQAVAFWCDPISGHATLYWYRQILGQGPELLVQFQDESVVDDSQLPKDRFSAERLKGVDSTLKIQPAELGDSAMYLCASSLVQVEAEQYFGPGTRLTVT.

The rearrangement links TRBV7-8 to TRBJ2-1; 7 nucleotides match TRBD2. J was trimmed by 6 bases and V by 6 bases; bases with no gene match: 14. The CDR3 length is 16 residues. Looked up from germline, CDR1 is SGHVS and CDR2 is FQNEAQ. The CDR3 spells CASRLFGGSTGNEQFF. CDR3 DNA sequence: TGTGCCAGCAGGCTCTTTGGCGGGAGTACGGGCAATGAGCAGTTCTTC.

The rearrangement uses TRBV27 and TRBJ2-2, with D hard to call. The CDR3 loop spans 14 amino acids. V lost 0 bases to trimming and J lost 4 bases, with 6 bases between them. Germline V CDR1 and CDR2: MNHEY, SMNVEV (reference sequence). CDR3 DNA sequence: TGTGCCAGCAGTTTATCGAAAATCACCGGGGAGCTGTTTTTT. It yields the protein CASSLSKITGELFF.

This chain uses TRBV2 with TRBJ1-1; D is ambiguous. Germline CDR1 and CDR2: SNHLY and FYNNEI. CDR3 length: 12 amino acids. V was trimmed by 7 bases and J by 5 bases, leaving 11 bases between them. In DNA form, the CDR3 reads TGTGCCAGCAAGGTGGGAGGTACTGAAGCTTTCTTT. This gives the protein CASKVGGTEAFF.

Only a few counts were recorded for this clone. The chain uses TRBV29-1 and TRBJ1-1; 8 nucleotides match TRBD1. Trimming cost V 4 bases and J 6 bases; bases outside gene matches: 10. This CDR3 has 14 residues. Germline V gene sequence: CDR1 SQVTM, CDR2 ANQGSEA. CDR3 sequence reads: CSVVPSTGAPEAFF. The CDR3 DNA follows: TGCAGCGTTGTACCTTCGACAGGGGCCCCTGAAGCTTTCTTT.

Sample share makes this clone medium-sized. The V gene is TRBV4-2, the J gene TRBJ2-1; 8 bases are a match to TRBD1. This CDR3 region has 14 residues. Germline V gives CDR1 LGHNA, CDR2 YNFKEQ. V lost 1 base, J lost 7 bases, and 3 bases stayed unmatched. DNA for the CDR3: TGTGCCAGCAGCCAAGGACAGGGGTCAAATGAGCAGTTCTTC. Encoded protein: CASSQGQGSNEQFF.

The rearrangement uses TRBV5-7 and TRBJ2-1; D possibly corresponds to TRBD2 (5 bases). TRBV5-7 is an ORF for which the function is uncertain. The CDR3 is 14 amino acids. V gave up 0 bases and J gave up 9 bases, with 13 bases separating them. CDR3 DNA: TGTGCCAGCAGCTTGGTCGGACTCCATGGTGAGCAGTTCTTC. Translating it yields CASSLVGLHGEQFF.

In DNA, the CDR3 is TGTGCCAGCAGGGGAGGACAGGGGATAAACACTGAAGCTTTCTTT. It is translated as CASRGGQGINTEAFF. The V call is TRBV14, the J call TRBJ1-1; 9 nucleotides agree with TRBD1. The CDR3 covers 15 residues. With 6 bases clipped from V and 2 bases from J, the junction kept 7 bases outside the gene matches. Germline CDR1 and CDR2: SGHDN and FVKESK.

This chain links TRBV14 with TRBJ2-2, with 7 bases lining up with TRBD1. The germline gives CDR1 SGHDN, CDR2 FVKESK. V was clipped by 4 bases and J by 4 bases; unmatched bases: 6. This CDR3 is 15 amino acids long. CDR3 loop: CASSLTTGATGELFF. The CDR3 region has the DNA TGTGCCAGCAGCCTAACAACAGGGGCCACCGGGGAGCTGTTTTTT. Full variable domain (outside the CDR3, taken from reference TRBV14 and TRBJ2-2): EAGVTQFPSHSVIEKGQTVTLRCDPISGHDNLYWYRRVMGKEIKFLLHFVKESKQDESGMPNNRFLAERTGGTYSTLKVQPAELEDSGVYFCASSLTTGATGELFFGEGSRLTVL.

This clone occurred a few times. The gene calls are TRBV4-3 and TRBJ2-7, with D unresolved. V lost 1 base to trimming and J lost 3 bases, with 13 bases between them. This CDR3 region has 15 residues. CDR1 LGHNA and CDR2 YSLEER come from the germline V gene. CDR3 nucleotides: TGCGCCAGCAGCCAAGGGGCAGGCGTCATCTACGAGCAGTACTTC. It codes for CASSQGAGVIYEQYF.

The J gene is TRBJ1-4, the V gene TRBV7-8, with D tentatively TRBD1 (6 bases). The CDR3 loop spans 15 amino acids. CDR1 and CDR2 from the germline V gene are SGHVS and FQNEAQ. V was pared by 2 bases and J by 6 bases, with 13 bases between. This CDR3 reads CASSLLGRGDEKLFF. The CDR3 nucleotides are TGTGCCAGCAGCTTACTCGGGAGGGGGGATGAAAAACTGTTTTTT.

The chain is built from TRBV19 and TRBJ2-5; D is unclear. V lost 5 bases and J lost 3, with 13 bases in between. CDR1 and CDR2 from the germline V gene are LNHDA and SQIVND (reference sequence). CDR3 length: 14 amino acids. DNA of the CDR3: TGTGCCAGTAGTGGTCGGCCGCCAGAAGAGACCCAGTACTTC. This encodes CASSGRPPEETQYF.

The rearrangement uses TRBV6-5 and TRBJ2-5; no clear D gene. The last part of the DNA fits TRBJ2-7 better; the J call may be wrong. Germline V gene data show CDR1 as MNHEY and CDR2 as SVGAGI. The CDR3 spans 13 residues. CDR3 amino acids: CASRPRAVYEQYF. DNA of the CDR3: TGTGCCAGCAGGCCCCGGGCCGTCTACGAGCAGTACTTC.

Here the CDR3 reads CASSLTLRGGQGQSQPQHF. The CDR3 nucleotides are TGTGCCAGCAGTTTAACGTTACGGGGGGGACAGGGTCAAAGTCAGCCCCAGCATTTT. The V call is TRBV28, the J call TRBJ1-5, with 9 bases lining up with TRBD1. The CDR3 covers 19 residues. V lost 2 bases and J lost 6; bases outside the gene matches: 17. Germline lookup yields CDR1 MDHEN and CDR2 SYDVKM.

V usage is TRBV6-1 and J usage is TRBJ2-5; possible D gene TRBD2, 6 bases. This CDR3 contains 14 residues. Germline V CDR1 and CDR2: MNHNS, SASEGT. V was cut by 4 bases and J by 5 bases, with 14 bases left in between. The CDR3 protein is CASSARREWETQYF. CDR3 sequence (DNA): TGTGCCAGCAGTGCTCGCCGGGAGTGGGAGACCCAGTACTTC.

This chain connects TRBV5-1 to TRBJ2-1; D unresolved. The CDR3 consists of 12 residues. V was pared by 1 base and J by 6 bases, with 5 bases between. The germline V gene has CDR1 SGHRS and CDR2 YFSETQ. As DNA, the CDR3 is TGCGCCAGCAGCTTGAAGTTCAATGAGCAGTTCTTC. Protein sequence: CASSLKFNEQFF.

V is TRBV7-6 and J is TRBJ2-1; TRBD1 agrees at 9 bases. This CDR3 has 16 amino acids. CDR1 is SGHVS and CDR2 is FNYEAQ in the germline V gene. Germline trimming cut 5 bases from V and 5 bases from J; bases unmatched to any gene: 10. The CDR3 DNA reads as TGTGCCAGCAGCGCCCCCGGGACAGGGATACACAATGAGCAGTTCTTC. Amino acid sequence: CASSAPGTGIHNEQFF.

A few counts support this clone. The chain joins TRBV30 to TRBJ1-1; D not certain. Germline V gene data show CDR1 as GTSNPN and CDR2 as SVGIG (reference sequence). Trimming stripped 2 bases from V and 0 bases from J, with 4 bases between. This CDR3 contains 12 residues. The CDR3 is CAWSRMNTEAFF. The CDR3 DNA follows: TGTGCCTGGAGTCGGATGAACACTGAAGCTTTCTTT.